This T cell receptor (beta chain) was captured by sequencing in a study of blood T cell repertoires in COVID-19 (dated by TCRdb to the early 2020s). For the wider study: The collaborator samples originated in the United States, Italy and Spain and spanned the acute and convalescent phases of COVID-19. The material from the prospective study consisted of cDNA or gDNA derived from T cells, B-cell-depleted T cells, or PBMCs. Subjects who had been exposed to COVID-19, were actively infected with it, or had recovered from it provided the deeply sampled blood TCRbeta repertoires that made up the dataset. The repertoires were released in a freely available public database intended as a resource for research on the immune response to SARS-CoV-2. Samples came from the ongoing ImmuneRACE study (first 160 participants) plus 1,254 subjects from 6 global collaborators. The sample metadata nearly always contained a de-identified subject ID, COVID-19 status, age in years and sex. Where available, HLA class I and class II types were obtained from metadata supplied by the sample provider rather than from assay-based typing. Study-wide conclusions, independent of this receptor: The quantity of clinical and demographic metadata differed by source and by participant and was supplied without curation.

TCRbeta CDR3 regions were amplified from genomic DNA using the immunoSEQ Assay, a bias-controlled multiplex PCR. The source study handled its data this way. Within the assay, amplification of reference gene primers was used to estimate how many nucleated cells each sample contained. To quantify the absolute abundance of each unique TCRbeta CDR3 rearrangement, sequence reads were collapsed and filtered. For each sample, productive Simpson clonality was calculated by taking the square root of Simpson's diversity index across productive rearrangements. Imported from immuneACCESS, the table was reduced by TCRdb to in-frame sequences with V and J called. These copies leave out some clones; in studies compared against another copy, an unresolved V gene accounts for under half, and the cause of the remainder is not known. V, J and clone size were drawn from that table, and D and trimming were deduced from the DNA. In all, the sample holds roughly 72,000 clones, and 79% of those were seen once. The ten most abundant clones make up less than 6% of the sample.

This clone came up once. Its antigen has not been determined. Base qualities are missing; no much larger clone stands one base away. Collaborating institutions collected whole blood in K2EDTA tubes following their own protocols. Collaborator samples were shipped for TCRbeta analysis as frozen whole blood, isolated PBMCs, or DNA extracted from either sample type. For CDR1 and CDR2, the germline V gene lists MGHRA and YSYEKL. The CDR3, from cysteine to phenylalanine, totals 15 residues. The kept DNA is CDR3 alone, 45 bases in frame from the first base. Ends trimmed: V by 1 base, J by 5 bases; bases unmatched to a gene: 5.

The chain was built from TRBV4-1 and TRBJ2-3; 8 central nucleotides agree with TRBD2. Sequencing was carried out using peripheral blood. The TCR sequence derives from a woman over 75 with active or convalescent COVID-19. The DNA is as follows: TGCGCCAGCAGCCAAGGGGTGCTAGCGGGAGATACGCAGTATTTT. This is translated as CASSQGVLAGDTQYF.